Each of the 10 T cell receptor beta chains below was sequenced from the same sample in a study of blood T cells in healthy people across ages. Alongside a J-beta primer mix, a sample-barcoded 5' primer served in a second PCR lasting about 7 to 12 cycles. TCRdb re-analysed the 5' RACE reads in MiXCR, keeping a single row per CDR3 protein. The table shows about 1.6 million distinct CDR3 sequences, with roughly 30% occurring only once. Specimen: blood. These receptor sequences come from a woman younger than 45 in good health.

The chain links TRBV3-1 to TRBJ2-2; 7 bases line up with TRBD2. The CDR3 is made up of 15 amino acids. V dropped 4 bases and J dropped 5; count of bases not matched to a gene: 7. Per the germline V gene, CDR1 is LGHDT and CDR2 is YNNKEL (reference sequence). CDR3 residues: CASSPAGVRTGELFF. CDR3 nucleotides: TGTGCCAGCAGCCCGGCGGGAGTTCGGACCGGGGAGCTGTTTTTT. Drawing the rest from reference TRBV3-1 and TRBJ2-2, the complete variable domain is DTAVSQTPKYLVTQMGNDKSIKCEQNLGHDTMYWYKQDSKKFLKIMFSYNNKELIINETVPNRFSPKSPDKAHLNLHINSLELGDSAVYFCASSPAGVRTGELFFGEGSRLTVL.

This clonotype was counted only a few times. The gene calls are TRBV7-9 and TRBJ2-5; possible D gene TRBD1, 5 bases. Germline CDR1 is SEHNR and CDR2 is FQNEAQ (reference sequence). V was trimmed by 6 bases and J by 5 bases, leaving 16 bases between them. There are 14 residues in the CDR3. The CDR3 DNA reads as TGTGCCAGCAGTTTGGGGCCCAGGGTGGAGACCCAGTACTTC. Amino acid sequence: CASSLGPRVETQYF.

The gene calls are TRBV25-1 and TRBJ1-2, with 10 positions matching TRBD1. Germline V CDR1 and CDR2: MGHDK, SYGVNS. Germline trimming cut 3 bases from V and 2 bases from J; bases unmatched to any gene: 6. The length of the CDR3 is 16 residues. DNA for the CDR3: TGTGCCAGCAGTGACTTTGGGACAGGGGAGAACTATGGCTACACCTTC. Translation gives CASSDFGTGENYGYTF.

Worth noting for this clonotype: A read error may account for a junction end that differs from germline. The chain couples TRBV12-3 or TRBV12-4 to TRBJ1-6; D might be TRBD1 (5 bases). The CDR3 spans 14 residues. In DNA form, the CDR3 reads TGCACCAGCAGCCCCCGAGGGGATAATTCACCCCTCCACTTT. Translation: CTSSPRGDNSPLHF.

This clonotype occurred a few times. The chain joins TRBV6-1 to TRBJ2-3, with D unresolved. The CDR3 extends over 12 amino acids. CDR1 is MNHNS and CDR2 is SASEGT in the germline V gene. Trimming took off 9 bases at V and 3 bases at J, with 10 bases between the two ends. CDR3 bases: TGTGCCAGTACCCGCGTTACAGATACGCAGTATTTT. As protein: CASTRVTDTQYF.

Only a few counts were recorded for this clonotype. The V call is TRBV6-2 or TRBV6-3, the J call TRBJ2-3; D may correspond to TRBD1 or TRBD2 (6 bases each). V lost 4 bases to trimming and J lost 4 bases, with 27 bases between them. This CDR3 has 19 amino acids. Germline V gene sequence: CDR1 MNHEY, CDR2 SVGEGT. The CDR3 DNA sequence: TGTGCCAGCAGTTGGGACACGTCGTCGGAGGCGGGACTCTCAGATACGCAGTATTTT. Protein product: CASSWDTSSEAGLSDTQYF.

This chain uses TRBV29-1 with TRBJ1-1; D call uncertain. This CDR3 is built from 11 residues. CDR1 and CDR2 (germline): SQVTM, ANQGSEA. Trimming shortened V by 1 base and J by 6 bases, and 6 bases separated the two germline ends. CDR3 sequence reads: CSVEVWAEAFF. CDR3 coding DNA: TGCAGCGTTGAAGTGTGGGCTGAAGCTTTCTTT.

The CDR3 loop reads CASSAQTSGYEQYF. In DNA form, the CDR3 reads TGTGCCAGCAGCGCCCAGACTAGCGGATACGAGCAGTACTTC. V gene TRBV9 combines with J gene TRBJ2-7; 9 bases are shared with TRBD2. The CDR3 extends over 14 amino acids. CDR1 and CDR2 from the germline V gene are SGDLS and YYNGEE. Unmatched junction bases numbered 5, after V lost 3 bases and J lost 4 bases.

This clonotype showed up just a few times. This CDR3 reads CASSLDRYTEAFF. CDR3 bases: TGCGCCAGCAGCTTGGACCGTTATACTGAAGCTTTCTTT. V gene TRBV5-1 combines with J gene TRBJ1-1; D unresolved. Germline V CDR1 and CDR2: SGHRS, YFSETQ. The CDR3 is made up of 13 amino acids. V gave up 0 bases and J gave up 5 bases, with 8 bases separating them.

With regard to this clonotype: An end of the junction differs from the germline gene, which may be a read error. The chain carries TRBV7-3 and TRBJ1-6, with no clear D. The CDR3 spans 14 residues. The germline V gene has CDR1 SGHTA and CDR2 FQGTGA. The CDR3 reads CASSLGTFNPPLHF. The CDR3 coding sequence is TGTGCCAGCAGCTTAGGAACGTTTAATCCACCCCTCCACTTT.